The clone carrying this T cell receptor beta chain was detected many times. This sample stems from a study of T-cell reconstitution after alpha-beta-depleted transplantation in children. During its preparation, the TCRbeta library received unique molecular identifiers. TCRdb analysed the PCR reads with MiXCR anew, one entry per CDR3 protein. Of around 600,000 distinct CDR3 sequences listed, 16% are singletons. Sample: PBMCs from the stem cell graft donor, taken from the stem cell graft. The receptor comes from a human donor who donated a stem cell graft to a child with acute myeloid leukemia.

The CDR3 sequence: CSVGLAGGPYNEQFF. DNA for the CDR3: TGCAGTGTAGGACTAGCGGGGGGACCCTACAATGAGCAGTTCTTC. The chain employs TRBV20-1 and TRBJ2-1; 14 positions agree with TRBD2. V shed 7 bases, J shed 2 bases, and the junction held 4 bases outside the gene matches. The CDR3 contains 15 residues. Germline V CDR1 and CDR2: DFQATT, SNEGSKA (reference sequence).